This passage covers 21 T cell receptor beta chains from one sample sequenced in a study of blood T cell repertoires in COVID-19. Produced via immunoSEQ multiplex PCR; TCRdb's table is partial and in-frame only. Of 80,000 or so clones in the sample, over 70% were seen once. Material: peripheral blood. The receptors shown here come from a man aged 45-65 years with active or convalescent COVID-19.

The chain links TRBV3-1 (or the pseudogene TRBV3-2) to TRBJ2-1, with D perhaps matching TRBD1 (6 bases). The germline CDR1 and CDR2 sequences are LGHDT and YNNKEL (reference sequence). The CDR3 is 13 residues long. Trimming removed 1 base at V and 6 bases at J, with 7 bases between. The CDR3 DNA follows: TGTGCCAGCAGCCAAGGAGGGGGCAATGAGCAGTTCTTC. Its translation is CASSQGGGNEQFF.

V is TRBV6-1 and J is TRBJ1-3; D perhaps matches TRBD1 (6 bases). CDR1 MNHNS and CDR2 SASEGT come from the germline V gene. The V gene lost 2 bases and the J gene lost 4 bases, with 9 bases spanning the gap. The CDR3 consists of 14 residues. CDR3 in amino acids: CASSEWGPGNTIYF. CDR3 DNA: TGTGCCAGCAGTGAATGGGGGCCCGGAAACACCATATATTTT.

V and J are TRBV13 and TRBJ1-6, with D possibly TRBD1 on 6 matching bases. The CDR3 totals 17 residues. Trimming took off 0 bases at V and 10 bases at J, with 19 bases between the two ends. Per the germline V gene, CDR1 is PRHDT and CDR2 is FYEKMQ (reference sequence). The CDR3 nucleotides are TGTGCCAGCAGCTTAGGAGGCGTGCCAGGGGCATACTCACCCCTCCACTTT. Residues: CASSLGGVPGAYSPLHF. Full variable domain (missing parts from reference TRBV13 and TRBJ1-6): AAGVIQSPRHLIKEKRETATLKCYPIPRHDTVYWYQQGPGQDPQFLISFYEKMQSDKGSIPDRFSAQQFSDYHSELNMSSLELGDSALYFCASSLGGVPGAYSPLHFGNGTRLTVT.

The chain has TRBV27 and TRBJ1-6, with D possibly TRBD1 on 5 matching bases. From germline, CDR1 is MNHEY and CDR2 SMNVEV (reference sequence). This CDR3 comprises 17 residues. V dropped 10 bases and J dropped 6 bases, with 25 bases sitting between them. The CDR3 nucleotides read TGTGCCACAGGGTTGGGACTGGGGAGATTCGCTAATTCACCCCTCCACTTT. Its protein is CATGLGLGRFANSPLHF.

This sequence joins TRBV9 and TRBJ2-5; TRBD2 is a possible D gene (5 bases). The CDR3 contains 14 residues. Trimming removed 6 bases at V and 2 bases at J, with 14 bases between. The V gene's germline CDR1 is SGDLS and CDR2 YYNGEE. In DNA, the CDR3 is TGTGCCAGCAACCGAGGACGGGATCAAGAGACCCAGTACTTC. This translates into CASNRGRDQETQYF.

The gene calls are TRBV7-2 and TRBJ1-4; D not certain. There are 15 residues in the CDR3. The V end was cut by 5 bases, the J end by 0 bases, with 10 bases between. In germline, CDR1 is SGHTA, CDR2 FQGNSA. Here the CDR3 DNA reads TGTGCCAGCAGCCATGAGGCTGCAACTAATGAAAAACTGTTTTTT. It yields the protein CASSHEAATNEKLFF.

The chain has TRBV7-2 and TRBJ2-1, with 10 positions matching TRBD2. J gave up 8 bases and V 1 base, and 5 bases lay outside the gene matches. This CDR3 comprises 15 residues. Germline CDR1 is SGHTA and CDR2 is FQGNSA. CDR3 loop: CASSLVASGGHEQFF. CDR3 in DNA: TGTGCCAGCAGCTTAGTAGCTAGCGGGGGCCATGAGCAGTTCTTC.

The chain has TRBV7-9 and TRBJ2-1; 10 bases are a match to TRBD2. After removal of 5 bases from V and 5 bases from J, the junction contained 6 bases not matched to a gene. Germline CDR1 SEHNR, CDR2 FQNEAQ (reference sequence). The CDR3 has 15 residues. The CDR3 spells CASSDWTSGHNEQFF. In DNA, the CDR3 is TGTGCCAGCAGCGACTGGACTAGCGGACACAATGAGCAGTTCTTC.

The chain employs TRBV28 and TRBJ1-5, with TRBD1 matching 7 bases. CDR3 length equals 15 residues. The trim removed 6 bases at V and 0 bases at J, leaving 5 bases unmatched. Germline values: CDR1 MDHEN, CDR2 SYDVKM. CDR3 DNA: TGTGCCAGCAGCAACAGACAGGGTAGCAATCAGCCCCAGCATTTT. Protein sequence: CASSNRQGSNQPQHF. Filled out from reference TRBV28 and TRBJ1-5, the complete variable domain reads DVKVTQSSRYLVKRTGEKVFLECVQDMDHENMFWYRQDPGLGLRLIYFSYDVKMKEKGDIPEGYSVSREKKERFSLILESASTNQTSMYLCASSNRQGSNQPQHFGDGTRLSIL.

J is TRBJ1-1 and V is TRBV6-1; 11 bases agree with TRBD1. Germline CDR1 and CDR2: MNHNS and SASEGT. Germline trimming cut 4 bases from V and 4 bases from J; bases unmatched to any gene: 8. This CDR3 spans 16 amino acids. The CDR3 DNA follows: TGTGCCAGCAGTGTCCCCCGGGACAGGGGGGGCACTGAAGCTTTCTTT. This encodes CASSVPRDRGGTEAFF.

The rearrangement uses TRBV10-3 and TRBJ2-6; D possibly corresponds to TRBD1 (6 bases). Germline CDR1 reads ENHRY; CDR2 reads SYGVKD. V was pared by 3 bases and J by 1 base, with 10 bases between. The CDR3 loop spans 16 amino acids. The CDR3, as DNA: TGTGCCATCAGTGAAGGGGACAATTCTGGGGCCAACGTCCTGACTTTC. Its translation is CAISEGDNSGANVLTF.

In this sample, this clone turned up a few times. The chain couples TRBV5-6 to TRBJ2-7; D is undetermined. Germline CDR1 is SGHDT and CDR2 is YYEEEE. CDR3 length equals 12 residues. Trimming left V 4 bases short and J 2 bases short, with 7 bases between. The CDR3 sequence: CASSLGAYEQYF. The DNA for the CDR3 is TGTGCCAGCAGCCTCGGAGCCTACGAGCAGTACTTC.

Only one count was recorded for this clone. This chain joins TRBV19 and TRBJ1-5; D possibly corresponds to TRBD1 (6 bases). Germline CDR1 LNHDA, CDR2 SQIVND (reference sequence). The CDR3 totals 15 residues. V was cut by 4 bases and J by 1 base, with 11 bases left in between. CDR3 sequence: CASSTYRESNQPQHF. The CDR3 coding sequence is TGTGCCAGTAGTACCTACAGGGAGAGCAATCAGCCCCAGCATTTT.

This clone was recorded only once. The rearrangement joins TRBV12-3 or TRBV12-4 to TRBJ2-7; D is perhaps TRBD2 (5 bases). The V and J ends lost 8 bases and 0 bases respectively, with 11 bases between them. The CDR3 has 13 amino acids. CDR3 bases: TGTGCCAGCGCGGGTGCTAGCTCCTACGAGCAGTACTTC. Encoded protein: CASAGASSYEQYF.

The chain employs TRBV5-5 and TRBJ2-7; 11 nucleotides align to TRBD2. There are 15 residues in the CDR3. Unmatched junction bases numbered 8, after V lost 5 bases and J lost 4 bases. CDR1 is SGHKS and CDR2 is YYEKEE in the germline V gene (reference sequence). The CDR3 here is CASSFSGGAGYEQYF. The CDR3 nucleotides read TGTGCCAGCAGTTTTAGCGGGGGGGCTGGGTACGAGCAGTACTTC.

This clone was detected only a few times. CDR3 protein: CAAQFGLAGTEAFF. CDR3 DNA sequence: TGTGCCGCACAGTTTGGGCTGGCGGGCACTGAAGCTTTCTTT. The chain joins TRBV10-3 to TRBJ1-1; no firm D call. Germline assignment: CDR1 ENHRY and CDR2 SYGVKD. The CDR3 covers 14 residues. V was clipped by 11 bases and J by 4 bases, with 20 bases between them.

Only one count was recorded for this clone. This rearrangement joins TRBV6-2 or TRBV6-3 to TRBJ1-2, with D uncertain. The CDR3 loop spans 18 amino acids. The germline CDR1 and CDR2 sequences are MNHEY and SVGEGT. V lost 3 bases, J lost 5 bases, and 25 bases lay in between. The CDR3 bases are TGTGCCAGCAGTTATTCGATTCGGAGATCGTCGGAGCTATATGGCTACACCTTC. Encoded protein: CASSYSIRRSSELYGYTF.

The V call is TRBV7-2, the J call TRBJ2-3, with TRBD2 matching 7 bases. The germline V gene has CDR1 SGHTA and CDR2 FQGNSA. This CDR3 spans 16 amino acids. V was pared by 1 base and J by 2 bases, with 6 bases of the junction left unmatched. Here the CDR3 reads CASSLVPAGNTDTQYF. The CDR3 coding sequence is TGTGCCAGCAGCTTAGTTCCAGCGGGGAACACAGATACGCAGTATTTT.

The V and J genes are TRBV5-8 and TRBJ1-1, with D maybe TRBD1 (6 bases). Trimming took 0 bases from V and 3 from J, leaving 15 bases between them. Germline V gives CDR1 SGHTS, CDR2 YDEGEE. The CDR3 covers 16 residues. CDR3 protein: CASSLGDRGGYTEAFF. For the CDR3, the DNA is TGTGCCAGCAGCTTGGGAGACAGAGGGGGATACACTGAAGCTTTCTTT. The full variable domain, its missing parts supplied by reference TRBV5-8 and TRBJ1-1, is EAGVTQSPTHLIKTRGQQATLRCSPISGHTSVYWYQQALGLGLQFLLWYDEGEERNRGNFPPRFSGRQFPNYSSELNVNALELEDSALYLCASSLGDRGGYTEAFFGQGTRLTVV.

The rearrangement links TRBV5-1 to TRBJ2-3, with TRBD2 matching 7 bases. V was clipped by 0 bases and J by 2 bases; unmatched bases: 3. CDR3 length: 15 residues. CDR1 is SGHRS and CDR2 is YFSETQ in the germline V gene. The CDR3 here is CASSLEGLPTDTQYF. The CDR3 DNA sequence: TGCGCCAGCAGCTTGGAGGGACTACCCACAGATACGCAGTATTTT. The full variable domain, in which reference TRBV5-1 and TRBJ2-3 provide the parts outside the CDR3, is KAGVTQTPRYLIKTRGQQVTLSCSPISGHRSVSWYQQTPGQGLQFLFEYFSETQRNKGNFPGRFSGRQFSNSRSEMNVSTLELGDSALYLCASSLEGLPTDTQYFGPGTRLTVL.

The V and J genes are TRBV19 and TRBJ1-1; D is perhaps TRBD1 (5 bases). This CDR3 spans 13 amino acids. The germline gives CDR1 LNHDA, CDR2 SQIVND (reference sequence). Trimming pared 3 bases from V and 5 bases from J, leaving 10 bases between. CDR3 sequence (DNA): TGTGCCAGTAGTATCCTCCGGGGGACTGAAGCTTTCTTT. It translates to CASSILRGTEAFF.